Below, one T cell receptor beta chain is given with its context. Its antigen is currently unknown. With the ViraFEST assay, the study expanded antigen-specific CD4+ T cells using viral peptide pools, then sequenced them. Culture proceeded for roughly ten days, and CD4+ T cells were then isolated. No vaccinee had earlier SARS-CoV-2 infection, and nucleocapsid antibodies were negative. Method: immunoSEQ multiplex PCR; TCRdb's copy keeps in-frame clones and lacks some. Of 65,000 to 85,000 clones listed, 80% are singletons. The data are from a study of vaccination effects on CD4 cells after COVID-19. The sequence came from a human donor who received a COVID-19 vaccine. The source material was CD4+ T cells from PBMCs cultured with SARS-CoV-2 spike peptides, sampled before COVID-19 vaccination.

The chain's CDR3 is CSVGTGVGAAQHF. CDR3 coding DNA: TGCAGCGTTGGAACAGGGGTAGGGGCGGCCCAGCATTTT. V usage is TRBV29-1 and J usage is TRBJ1-5; 7 bases map to TRBD1. The CDR3 length is 13 residues. V trimming: 4 bases; J trimming: 11 bases; junction bases outside the gene matches: 11. Germline CDR1 SQVTM, CDR2 ANQGSEA.